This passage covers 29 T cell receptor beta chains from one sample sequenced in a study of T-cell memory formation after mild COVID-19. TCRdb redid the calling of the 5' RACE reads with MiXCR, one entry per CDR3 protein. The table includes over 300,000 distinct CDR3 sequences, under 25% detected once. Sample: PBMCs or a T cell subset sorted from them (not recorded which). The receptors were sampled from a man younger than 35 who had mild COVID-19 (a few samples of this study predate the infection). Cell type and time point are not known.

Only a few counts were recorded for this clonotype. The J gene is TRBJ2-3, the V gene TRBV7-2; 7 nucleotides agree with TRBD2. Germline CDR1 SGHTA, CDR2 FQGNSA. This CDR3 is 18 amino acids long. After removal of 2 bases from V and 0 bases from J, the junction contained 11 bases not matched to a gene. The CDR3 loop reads CASSLNGPSGSSTDTQYF. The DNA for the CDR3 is TGTGCCAGCAGCTTAAATGGGCCTAGCGGATCTAGCACAGATACGCAGTATTTT.

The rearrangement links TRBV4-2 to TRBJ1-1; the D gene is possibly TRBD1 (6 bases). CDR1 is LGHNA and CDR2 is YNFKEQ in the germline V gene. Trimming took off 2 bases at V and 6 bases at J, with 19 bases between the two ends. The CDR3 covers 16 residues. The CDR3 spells CASSQRERGPGAEAFF. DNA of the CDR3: TGTGCCAGCAGCCAAAGAGAACGGGGGCCTGGCGCTGAAGCTTTCTTT.

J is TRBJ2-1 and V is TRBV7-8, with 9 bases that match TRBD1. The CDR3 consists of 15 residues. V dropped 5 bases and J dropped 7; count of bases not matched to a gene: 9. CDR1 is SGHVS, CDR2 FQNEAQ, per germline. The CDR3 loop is CASSIRTGVTNEQFF. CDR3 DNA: TGTGCCAGCAGCATTAGGACAGGGGTGACGAATGAGCAGTTCTTC. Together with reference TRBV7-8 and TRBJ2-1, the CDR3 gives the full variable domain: GAGVSQSPRYKVAKRGQDVALRCDPISGHVSLFWYQQALGQGPEFLTYFQNEAQLDKSGLPSDRFFAERPEGSVSTLKIQRTQQEDSAVYLCASSIRTGVTNEQFFGPGTRLTVL.

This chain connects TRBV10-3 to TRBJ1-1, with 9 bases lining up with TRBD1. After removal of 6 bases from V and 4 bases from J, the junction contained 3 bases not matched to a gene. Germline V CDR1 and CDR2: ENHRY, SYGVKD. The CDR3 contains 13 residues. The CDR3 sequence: CAIRMTGGTEAFF. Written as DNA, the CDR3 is TGTGCCATCAGGATGACAGGGGGCACTGAAGCTTTCTTT.

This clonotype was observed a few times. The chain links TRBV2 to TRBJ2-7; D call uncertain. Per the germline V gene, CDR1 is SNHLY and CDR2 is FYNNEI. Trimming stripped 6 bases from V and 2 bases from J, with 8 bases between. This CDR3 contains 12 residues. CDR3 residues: CASSLKAYEQYF. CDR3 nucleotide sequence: TGTGCCAGCAGCCTGAAGGCCTACGAGCAGTACTTC. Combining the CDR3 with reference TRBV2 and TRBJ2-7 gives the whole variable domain EPEVTQTPSHQVTQMGQEVILRCVPISNHLYFYWYRQILGQKVEFLVSFYNNEISEKSEIFDDQFSVERPDGSNFTLKIRSTKLEDSAMYFCASSLKAYEQYFGPGTRLTVT.

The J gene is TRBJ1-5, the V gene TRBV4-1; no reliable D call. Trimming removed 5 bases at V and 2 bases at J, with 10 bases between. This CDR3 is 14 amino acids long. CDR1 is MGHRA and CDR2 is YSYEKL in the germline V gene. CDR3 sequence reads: CASSTFAGNQPQHF. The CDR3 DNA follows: TGCGCCAGCAGCACATTTGCGGGCAATCAGCCCCAGCATTTT.

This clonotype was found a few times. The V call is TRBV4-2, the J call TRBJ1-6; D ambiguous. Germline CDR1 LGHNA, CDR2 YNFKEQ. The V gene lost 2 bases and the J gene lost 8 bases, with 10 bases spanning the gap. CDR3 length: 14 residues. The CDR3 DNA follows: TGTGCCAGCAGCCAACATATTGGGGATTCACCCCTCCACTTT. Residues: CASSQHIGDSPLHF.

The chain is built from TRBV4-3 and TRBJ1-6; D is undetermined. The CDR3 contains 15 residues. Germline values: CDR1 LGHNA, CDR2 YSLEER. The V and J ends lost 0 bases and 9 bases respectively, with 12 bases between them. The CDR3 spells CASSQEHQGGSPLHF. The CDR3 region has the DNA TGCGCCAGCAGCCAAGAGCACCAAGGAGGTTCACCCCTCCACTTT.

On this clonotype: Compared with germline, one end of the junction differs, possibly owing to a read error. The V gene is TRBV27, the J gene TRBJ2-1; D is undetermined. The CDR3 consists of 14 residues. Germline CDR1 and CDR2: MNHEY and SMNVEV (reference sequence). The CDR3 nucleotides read TGTGCCAGCAGTACCTCCGTCGTGTGGGGTACGCTGCTCTTC. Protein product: CASSTSVVWGTLLF.

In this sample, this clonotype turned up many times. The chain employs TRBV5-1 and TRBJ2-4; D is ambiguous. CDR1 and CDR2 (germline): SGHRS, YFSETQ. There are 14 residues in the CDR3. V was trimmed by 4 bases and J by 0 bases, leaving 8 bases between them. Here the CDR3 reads CASSLTIAKNIQYF. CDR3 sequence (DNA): TGCGCCAGCAGCCTAACAATAGCCAAAAACATTCAGTACTTC.

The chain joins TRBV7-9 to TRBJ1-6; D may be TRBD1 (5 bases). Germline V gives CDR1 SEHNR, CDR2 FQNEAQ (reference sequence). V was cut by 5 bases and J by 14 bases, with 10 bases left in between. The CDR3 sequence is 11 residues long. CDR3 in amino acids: CASSHGGALHF. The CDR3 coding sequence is TGTGCCAGCAGCCACGGGGGGGCCCTCCACTTT.

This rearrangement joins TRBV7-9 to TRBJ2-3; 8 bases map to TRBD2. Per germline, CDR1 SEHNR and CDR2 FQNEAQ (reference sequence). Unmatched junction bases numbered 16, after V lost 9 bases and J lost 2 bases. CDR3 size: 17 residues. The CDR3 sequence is CASPLGSGGRTTDTQYF. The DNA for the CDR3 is TGTGCCAGTCCCCTTGGCTCGGGGGGGAGGACCACAGATACGCAGTATTTT.

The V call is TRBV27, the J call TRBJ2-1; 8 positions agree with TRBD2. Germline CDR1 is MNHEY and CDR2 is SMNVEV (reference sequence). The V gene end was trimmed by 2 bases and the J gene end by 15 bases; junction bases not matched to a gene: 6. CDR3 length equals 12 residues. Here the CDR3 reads CASSLVRGGLFF. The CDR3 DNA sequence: TGTGCCAGCAGTTTAGTCCGGGGGGGCCTGTTCTTC.

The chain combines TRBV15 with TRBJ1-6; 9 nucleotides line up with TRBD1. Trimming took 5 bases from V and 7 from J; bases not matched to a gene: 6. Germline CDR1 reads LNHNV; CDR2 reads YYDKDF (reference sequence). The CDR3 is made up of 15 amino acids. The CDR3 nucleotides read TGTGCCACCAGCGGAGGGACAGGGAAGAATTCACCCCTCCACTTT. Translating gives CATSGGTGKNSPLHF.

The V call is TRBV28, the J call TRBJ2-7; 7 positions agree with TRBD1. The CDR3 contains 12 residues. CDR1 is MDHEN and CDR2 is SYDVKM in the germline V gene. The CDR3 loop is CASSRQGYEQYV. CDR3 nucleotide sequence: TGCGCCAGCTCTAGACAGGGCTACGAGCAGTACGTC.

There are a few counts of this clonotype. The CDR3 nucleotides read TGCAGTGCCCCTGGACAGGGCTCCTACAATGAGCAGTTCTTC. This gives the protein CSAPGQGSYNEQFF. The rearrangement joins TRBV20-1 to TRBJ2-1; 8 nucleotides match TRBD1. Trimming took 6 bases from V and 0 from J; bases not matched to a gene: 4. Per germline, CDR1 DFQATT and CDR2 SNEGSKA (reference sequence). The CDR3 consists of 14 residues.

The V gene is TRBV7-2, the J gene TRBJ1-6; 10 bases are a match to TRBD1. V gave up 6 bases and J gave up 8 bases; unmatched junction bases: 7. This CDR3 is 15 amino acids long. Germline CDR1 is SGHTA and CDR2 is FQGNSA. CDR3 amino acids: CASRLTGTGDSPLHF. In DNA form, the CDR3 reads TGTGCCAGCAGGTTAACCGGGACAGGGGATTCACCCCTCCACTTT.

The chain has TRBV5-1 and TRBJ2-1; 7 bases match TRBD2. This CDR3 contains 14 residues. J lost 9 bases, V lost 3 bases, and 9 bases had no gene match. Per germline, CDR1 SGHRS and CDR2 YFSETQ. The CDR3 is CASSWSGAGGEQFF. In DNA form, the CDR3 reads TGCGCCAGCAGCTGGAGCGGGGCCGGGGGTGAGCAGTTCTTC.

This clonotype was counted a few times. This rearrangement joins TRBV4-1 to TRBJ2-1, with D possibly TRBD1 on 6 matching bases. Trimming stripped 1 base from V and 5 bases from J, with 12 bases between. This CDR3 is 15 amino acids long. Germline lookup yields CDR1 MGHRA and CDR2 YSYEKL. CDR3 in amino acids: CASSQASQGNNEQFF. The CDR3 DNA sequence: TGCGCCAGCAGCCAAGCGTCGCAGGGGAACAATGAGCAGTTCTTC.

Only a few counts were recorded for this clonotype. CDR3 loop: CASSLAGGDEQYF. CDR3 DNA sequence: TGTGCCAGCAGCTTAGCGGGGGGAGACGAGCAGTACTTC. The V call is TRBV11-2, the J call TRBJ2-7; 7 bases agree with TRBD2. Germline CDR1 reads SGHAT; CDR2 reads FQNNGV. The V segment lost 1 base and the J segment 5 bases; nucleotides outside the gene matches: 2. The CDR3 length is 13 residues. Using reference TRBV11-2 and TRBJ2-7 for the parts outside the CDR3, the full variable domain is EAGVAQSPRYKIIEKRQSVAFWCNPISGHATLYWYQQILGQGPKLLIQFQNNGVVDDSQLPKDRFSAERLKGVDSTLKIQPAKLEDSAVYLCASSLAGGDEQYFGPGTRLTVT.

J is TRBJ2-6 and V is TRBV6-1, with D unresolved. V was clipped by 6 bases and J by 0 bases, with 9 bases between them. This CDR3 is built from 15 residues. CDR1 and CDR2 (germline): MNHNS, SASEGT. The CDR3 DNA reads TGTGCCAGCAGCGTCCATAACTCTGGGGCCAACGTCCTGACTTTC. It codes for CASSVHNSGANVLTF.

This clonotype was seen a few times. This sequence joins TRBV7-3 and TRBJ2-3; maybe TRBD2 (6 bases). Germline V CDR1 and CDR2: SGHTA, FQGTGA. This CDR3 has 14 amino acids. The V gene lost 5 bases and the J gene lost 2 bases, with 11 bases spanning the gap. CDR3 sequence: CASSPSGLTDTQYF. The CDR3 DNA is TGTGCCAGCAGCCCCAGCGGGCTCACAGATACGCAGTATTTT.

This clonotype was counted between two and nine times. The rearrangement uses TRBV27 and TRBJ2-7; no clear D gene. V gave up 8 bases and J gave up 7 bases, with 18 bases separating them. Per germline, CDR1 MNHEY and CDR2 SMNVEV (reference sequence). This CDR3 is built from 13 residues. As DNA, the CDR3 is TGTGCCAGCTCGATCACCCCAAACGGGGAGCAGTACTTC. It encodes CASSITPNGEQYF.

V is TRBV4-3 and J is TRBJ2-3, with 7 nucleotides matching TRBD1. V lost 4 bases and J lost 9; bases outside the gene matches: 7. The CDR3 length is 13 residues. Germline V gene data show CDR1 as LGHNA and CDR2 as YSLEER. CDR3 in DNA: TGCGCCAGCAGCCCGGTCCGACAGGGAACGCAGTATTTT. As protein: CASSPVRQGTQYF.

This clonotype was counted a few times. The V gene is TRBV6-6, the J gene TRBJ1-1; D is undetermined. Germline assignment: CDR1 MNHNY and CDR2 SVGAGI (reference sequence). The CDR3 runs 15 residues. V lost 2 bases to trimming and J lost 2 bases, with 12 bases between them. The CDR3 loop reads CASSYRGQVNTEAFF. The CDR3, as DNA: TGTGCCAGCAGTTACCGCGGGCAGGTAAACACTGAAGCTTTCTTT.

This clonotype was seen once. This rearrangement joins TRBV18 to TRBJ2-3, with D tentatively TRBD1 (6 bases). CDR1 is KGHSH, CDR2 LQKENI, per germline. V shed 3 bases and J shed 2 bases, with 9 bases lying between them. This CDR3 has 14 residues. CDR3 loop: CASSPDRLTDTQYF. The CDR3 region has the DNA TGTGCCAGCTCACCGGACAGACTCACAGATACGCAGTATTTT.

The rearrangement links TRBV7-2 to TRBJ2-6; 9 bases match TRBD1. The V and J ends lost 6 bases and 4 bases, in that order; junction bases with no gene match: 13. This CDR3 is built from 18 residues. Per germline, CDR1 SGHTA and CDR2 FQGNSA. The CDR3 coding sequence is TGTGCCAGCAGTAGGCCGGGACAGGGCCTTCAGGGGGCCAACGTCCTGACTTTC. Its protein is CASSRPGQGLQGANVLTF.

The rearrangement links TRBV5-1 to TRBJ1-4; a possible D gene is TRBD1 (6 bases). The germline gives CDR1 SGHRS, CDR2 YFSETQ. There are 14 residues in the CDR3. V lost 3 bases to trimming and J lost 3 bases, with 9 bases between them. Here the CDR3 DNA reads TGCGCCAGCAGCTACGGACAGCCTAATGAAAAACTGTTTTTT. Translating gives CASSYGQPNEKLFF.

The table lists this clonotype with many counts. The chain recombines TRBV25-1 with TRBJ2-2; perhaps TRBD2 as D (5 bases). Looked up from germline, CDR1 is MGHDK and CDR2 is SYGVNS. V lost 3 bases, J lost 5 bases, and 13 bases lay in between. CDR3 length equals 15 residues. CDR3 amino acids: CASSDGVGGTGELFF. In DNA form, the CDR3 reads TGTGCCAGCAGTGATGGAGTAGGAGGTACCGGGGAGCTGTTTTTT.